Listed below are T cell receptor beta chains from one sample, sequenced in a study of read filtering for tumor transcriptome and immune sequencing. One entry per CDR3 protein results from TCRdb running MiXCR on the reads. Seen here are some 24,000 distinct CDR3 sequences, about 22% observed once, and the top ten hold roughly half. Sequencing used a population of CD138-negative cells sorted from bone marrow. The receptor set was obtained from a donor over 35 with multiple myeloma. Each CDR3 is given with its conserved first and last residue. The D gene is left open where the match is weak. The size of a clone is reported for some rows only, either as once, few or many, or as a class for expanded clones.

v_call	clone_size	j_call	d_call	cdr3_aa	cdr3_nt
TRBV9	many	TRBJ2-3	TRBD2	CASSLRGAGGGNTQYF	TGTGCCAGCAGCCTGAGAGGGGCGGGGGGCGGAAATACGCAGTATTTT
TRBV29-1	many	TRBJ2-5	NA	CSAQDFLQETQYF	TGCAGCGCTCAGGACTTCCTCCAAGAGACCCAGTACTTC
TRBV6-5	NA	TRBJ2-1	NA	CASSARGGRSSYNEQFF	TGTGCCAGCAGCGCGAGGGGGGGACGGAGCTCCTACAATGAGCAGTTCTTC
TRBV5-1	few	TRBJ1-2	NA	CASSSEGVTYGYTF	TGCGCCAGCAGCTCGGAAGGGGTTACTTATGGCTACACCTTC
TRBV6-5	many	TRBJ2-5	TRBD2	CASSYSLAGGGQETQYF	TGTGCCAGCAGTTACTCCCTAGCGGGGGGAGGGCAAGAGACCCAGTACTTC
TRBV9	many	TRBJ1-1	NA	CASSVEDRNTEAFF	TGTGCCAGCAGCGTAGAGGACAGGAACACTGAAGCTTTCTTT
TRBV3-1	many	TRBJ1-1	NA	CASSQVSGLGAFF	TGTGCCAGCAGCCAAGTATCCGGGCTCGGAGCTTTCTTT
TRBV28	NA	TRBJ2-1	TRBD1	CASSSGQNSYNEQFF	TGTGCCAGCAGTTCGGGACAGAACTCCTACAATGAGCAGTTCTTC
TRBV11-2	NA	TRBJ1-1	TRBD1	CASSLVTGGGNTEAFF	TGTGCCAGCAGCTTAGTCACAGGGGGAGGGAACACTGAAGCTTTCTTT
TRBV23-1	NA	TRBJ2-2	TRBD1	CASSQSRTGNTGELLF	TGCGCCAGCAGCCAATCCCGGACAGGGAACACCGGGGAGCTGCTTTTT
TRBV5-5	many	TRBJ2-1	TRBD2	CASSPGTSGGAVYNEQFF	TGTGCCAGCAGCCCGGGGACTAGCGGGGGGGCCGTCTACAATGAGCAGTTCTTC
TRBV3-1	NA	TRBJ2-6	NA	CASSLGTGISGANVLTF	TGTGCCAGCAGCCTAGGTACAGGGATCTCTGGGGCCAACGTCCTGACTTTC
TRBV10-2	many	TRBJ2-2	NA	CASSDPYTGELFF	TGCGCCAGCAGTGATCCCTACACCGGGGAGCTGTTTTTT
TRBV20-1	many	TRBJ2-1	TRBD1	CSAVPGQGVNEQFF	TGCAGTGCTGTCCCGGGACAGGGTGTCAATGAGCAGTTCTTC
TRBV19	NA	TRBJ1-1	NA	CASSIDLSPFEAFF	TGTGCCAGTAGTATAGATCTAAGTCCCTTCGAAGCTTTCTTT
TRBV7-8	many	TRBJ1-5	NA	CASSFSLGRLSNQPQHF	TGTGCCAGCAGCTTCTCCCTCGGACGGCTCAGCAATCAGCCCCAGCATTTT
TRBV7-8	many	TRBJ1-1	TRBD1	CASSAQGARTEAFF	TGTGCCAGCAGCGCCCAGGGGGCGCGAACTGAAGCTTTCTTT
TRBV19	NA	TRBJ2-5	NA	CASRGASLETQYF	TGTGCCAGTAGGGGTGCCTCTCTGGAGACCCAGTACTTC
TRBV10-3	medium-sized	TRBJ2-1	NA	CATKPPTSSYNEQFF	TGTGCCACGAAGCCCCCTACGAGCTCCTACAATGAGCAGTTCTTC
TRBV6-1	few	TRBJ1-5	NA	CASNRQVHGPQHF	TGTGCCAGCAATAGACAGGTCCACGGGCCCCAGCATTTT
TRBV4-1	NA	TRBJ2-7	TRBD2	CASSQVGGDYSEQYF	TGCGCCAGCAGCCAAGTGGGGGGGGACTACTCCGAGCAGTACTTC
TRBV4-1	once	TRBJ1-6	NA	CASSCPSTEDGSPLHF	TGCGCCAGCAGCTGCCCCTCGACGGAGGATGGTTCACCCCTCCACTTT
TRBV6-5	many	TRBJ2-6	TRBD2	CASSYSLQLGLSGANVLTF	TGTGCCAGCAGTTACTCGTTACAGTTGGGACTATCTGGGGCCAACGTCCTGACTTTC
TRBV7-2	many	TRBJ1-1	NA	CASRTGPEAFF	TGTGCCAGCAGGACAGGCCCTGAAGCTTTCTTT
TRBV7-3	many	TRBJ1-2	NA	CASSPQILANYGYTF	TGTGCCAGCAGCCCGCAGATTTTAGCTAACTATGGCTACACCTTC
TRBV29-1	once	TRBJ2-7	TRBD1	CSVPTGAGEQYF	TGCAGCGTTCCAACAGGGGCGGGCGAGCAGTACTTC
TRBV12-3/TRBV12-4	many	TRBJ1-5	TRBD1	CASSPQGGLQPQHF	TGTGCCAGCAGTCCACAGGGGGGCTTACAGCCCCAGCATTTT
TRBV20-1	NA	TRBJ2-5	NA	CSARDPGPETQYF	TGCAGTGCTAGAGATCCGGGGCCAGAGACCCAGTACTTC
TRBV30	few	TRBJ1-2	TRBD1	CAWSAGTGGGYTF	TGTGCCTGGAGTGCCGGGACAGGGGGAGGCTACACCTTC
TRBV9	NA	TRBJ2-3	TRBD2	CASSVSGGPPDTQYF	TGTGCCAGCAGCGTGTCGGGGGGGCCGCCAGATACGCAGTATTTT
TRBV29-1	many	TRBJ2-2	NA	CSVCQGYTGELFF	TGCAGCGTTTGCCAGGGGTACACCGGGGAGCTGTTTTTT
TRBV28	many	TRBJ1-2	NA	CASSLQGYGYTF	TGTGCCAGCAGTTTACAGGGTTATGGCTACACCTTC
TRBV20-1	many	TRBJ2-7	NA	CSASGLVGGAFSYEQYF	TGCAGTGCTAGCGGCCTCGTGGGGGGGGCTTTCTCCTACGAGCAGTACTTC
TRBV20-1	many	TRBJ1-5	TRBD1	CSAIPSTGVGPQHF	TGCAGTGCTATCCCGTCGACAGGGGTAGGTCCCCAGCATTTT